The 10 T cell receptor beta chains reported below all come from one sample, sequenced in a study of glioma-infiltrating T cells after dendritic cell vaccination (dated by TCRdb to between 2015 and 2016). The library was generated by the immunoSEQ multiplex PCR assay. This is the immuneACCESS table as TCRdb keeps it, with only in-frame sequences that have V and J called. A part of the clones is gone; compared with another copy, unresolved V genes explain less than half, and the rest is unexplained. This sample is represented by 85,000 or so clones; around 85% of them were singletons. The ten largest account for more than 8% of the sample. The time point label corresponds to: after dendritic cell vaccination, including at tumor progression/relapse. The sample here was blood, taken after dendritic cell vaccination. All receptors derive from a human donor with glioblastoma.

V gene TRBV6-4 combines with J gene TRBJ2-3, with 12 bases identical to TRBD1. CDR1 is MRHNA, CDR2 SNTAGT, per germline. CDR3 length: 16 amino acids. J gave up 4 bases and V 3 bases, and 5 bases lay outside the gene matches. The CDR3 protein is CASSDSGTGGADTQYF. The CDR3 nucleotides are TGTGCCAGCAGTGATTCCGGGACAGGGGGCGCAGATACGCAGTATTTT.

The chain links TRBV7-2 to TRBJ1-2, with TRBD1 as a possible D gene (6 bases). The germline V gene encodes CDR1 SGHTA and CDR2 FQGNSA. Trimming removed 1 base from V and 5 bases from J, with 14 bases in between. CDR3 length: 15 amino acids. The CDR3 sequence is CASSLEEGVGYGYTF. CDR3 in DNA: TGTGCCAGCAGCTTAGAAGAGGGGGTCGGTTATGGCTACACCTTC.

The chain uses TRBV12-1 and TRBJ1-6; the listed D gene, TRBD1, was not tested against the DNA. TRBV12-1 is a documented pseudogene. The CDR3 contains 19 residues. Here the CDR3 reads CASSFATGQGGLENSPLHF. The CDR3 nucleotides read TGTGCCAGCAGCTTTGCGACGGGACAGGGAGGTTTGGAGAATTCACCCCTCCACTTT.

J is TRBJ2-5 and V is TRBV19; 7 positions match TRBD1. J gave up 3 bases and V 2 bases, and 3 bases lay outside the gene matches. Per the germline V gene, CDR1 is LNHDA and CDR2 is SQIVND (reference sequence). The CDR3 covers 14 residues. The chain's CDR3 is CASSIWQGEETQYF. CDR3 DNA sequence: TGTGCCAGTAGTATATGGCAGGGGGAAGAGACCCAGTACTTC. Filled out from reference TRBV19 and TRBJ2-5, the complete variable domain reads DGGITQSPKYLFRKEGQNVTLSCEQNLNHDAMYWYRQDPGQGLRLIYYSQIVNDFQKGDIAEGYSVSREKKESFPLTVTSAQKNPTAFYLCASSIWQGEETQYFGPGTRLLVL.

Here the CDR3 DNA reads TGTGCCAGCAGGAAAACTAGCGCGAGTACAGATACGCAGTATTTT. Its translation: CASRKTSASTDTQYF. The V gene is TRBV7-8, the J gene TRBJ2-3; TRBD2 matches at 7 bases. The CDR3 runs to 15 residues. Germline V gene data show CDR1 as SGHVS and CDR2 as FQNEAQ. The V gene end was trimmed by 6 bases and the J gene end by 3 bases; junction bases not matched to a gene: 9.

Only a few counts were recorded for this clone. J is TRBJ1-3 and V is TRBV29-1, with D maybe TRBD1 (6 bases). V was shortened by 7 bases and J by 1 base, with 11 bases between the two germline ends. The germline V gene has CDR1 SQVTM and CDR2 ANQGSEA. The CDR3 consists of 13 residues. CDR3 coding DNA: TGCAGCGCCGCTAGGGGGTCTGGAAACACCATATATTTT. Its protein is CSAARGSGNTIYF.

The chain couples TRBV5-5 to TRBJ2-7, with 13 bases fitting TRBD2. The germline V gene encodes CDR1 SGHKS and CDR2 YYEKEE (reference sequence). The CDR3 loop spans 15 amino acids. V shed 4 bases, J shed 2 bases, and the junction held 3 bases outside the gene matches. CDR3 protein: CASSTGTSGAYEQYF. CDR3 DNA sequence: TGTGCCAGCAGCACCGGGACTAGCGGGGCCTACGAGCAGTACTTC.

This chain uses TRBV2 with TRBJ2-2; D gene uncertain. This CDR3 is built from 14 residues. Germline V gene sequence: CDR1 SNHLY, CDR2 FYNNEI. Trimming removed 8 bases from V and 4 bases from J, with 14 bases in between. CDR3 in DNA: TGTGCCAGCGGTATACATTTAAGCACCGGGGAGCTGTTTTTT. The encoded protein is CASGIHLSTGELFF.

The V gene is TRBV7-9, the J gene TRBJ1-2; D might be TRBD1 (6 bases). Looked up from germline, CDR1 is SEHNR and CDR2 is FQNEAQ (reference sequence). The V end lost 5 bases, the J end lost 3 bases, and 10 bases lay between the germline ends. The CDR3 runs to 13 residues. The chain's CDR3 is CASSKQGDYGYTF. The CDR3 coding sequence is TGTGCCAGCAGCAAACAGGGAGACTATGGCTACACCTTC.

The V call is TRBV4-1, the J call TRBJ1-1; weak D call: TRBD1 (6 bases). The CDR3 covers 16 residues. The germline V gene has CDR1 MGHRA and CDR2 YSYEKL. The V end lost 0 bases, the J end lost 4 bases, and 15 bases lay between the germline ends. CDR3 amino acids: CASSQDMQGSSTEAFF. The CDR3 DNA reads as TGCGCCAGCAGCCAAGATATGCAGGGGAGCAGCACTGAAGCTTTCTTT.